This section outlines one T cell receptor (beta chain) sequence together with its context. This entry comes from a study of control samples from healthy donors and cancer patients. Method: immunoSEQ multiplex PCR; TCRdb's copy keeps in-frame clones and lacks some. The sample carries around 110,000 clones, more than 70% recorded once. V lost 5 bases, J lost 1 base, and 13 bases lay in between. The length of the CDR3 is 15 residues. Germline CDR1 SGHTA, CDR2 FQGTGA. Sequences were obtained from blood. The receptor was derived from a woman in her seventies in good health. The chain combines TRBV7-3 with TRBJ2-3; TRBD1 might be the D (6 bases). CDR3 residues: CASSLNRAGTDTQYF. In DNA, the CDR3 is TGTGCCAGCAGCCTAAACAGGGCTGGCACAGATACGCAGTATTTT.